This TCR beta chain was sequenced for a study of shared clonotypes between healthy human individuals. Broader study findings: Researchers found naive subsets generally carried larger estimated richness than memory subsets.

The CDR3 length is 13 residues. Germline assignment: CDR1 SNHLY and CDR2 FYNNEI. V was trimmed by 11 bases and J by 7 bases, leaving 20 bases between them. TCRdb keeps only in-frame clones here, not all; method: immunoSEQ multiplex PCR. The sample lists 560,000 or so clones, roughly 96% occurring once. Naive CD8 cells lacked CD45RO and underwent positive selection for CCR7, leaving out terminally differentiated effector memory CD45RA+ cells. Remarks on this clone: Antigen unknown.

The sequencing sample was made of naive CD8+ T cells sorted from blood. This receptor was obtained from a woman in her twenties or thirties in good health. This chain links TRBV2 with TRBJ1-1; maybe TRBD1 (6 bases). The CDR3 is CAGREQGRSEAFF. The CDR3, as DNA: TGTGCCGGAAGAGAACAGGGCAGAAGTGAAGCTTTCTTT. Supplemented by reference TRBV2 and TRBJ1-1, the full variable domain reads EPEVTQTPSHQVTQMGQEVILRCVPISNHLYFYWYRQILGQKVEFLVSFYNNEISEKSEIFDDQFSVERPDGSNFTLKIRSTKLEDSAMYFCAGREQGRSEAFFGQGTRLTVV.